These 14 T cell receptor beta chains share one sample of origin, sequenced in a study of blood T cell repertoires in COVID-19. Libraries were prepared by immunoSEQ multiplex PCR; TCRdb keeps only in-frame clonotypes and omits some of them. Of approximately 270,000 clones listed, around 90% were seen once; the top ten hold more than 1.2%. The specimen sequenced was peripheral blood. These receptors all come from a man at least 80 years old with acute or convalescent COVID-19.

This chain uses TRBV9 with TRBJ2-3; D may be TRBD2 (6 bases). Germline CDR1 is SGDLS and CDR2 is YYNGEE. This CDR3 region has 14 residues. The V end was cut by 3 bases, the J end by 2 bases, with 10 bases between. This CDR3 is CASSGGLHTDTQYF. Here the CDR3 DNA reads TGTGCCAGCAGCGGGGGACTGCACACAGATACGCAGTATTTT.

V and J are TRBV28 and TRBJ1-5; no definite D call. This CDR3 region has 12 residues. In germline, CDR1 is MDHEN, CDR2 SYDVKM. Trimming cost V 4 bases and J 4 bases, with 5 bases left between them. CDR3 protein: CASSSPNQPQHF. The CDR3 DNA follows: TGTGCCAGCAGTTCTCCGAATCAGCCCCAGCATTTT. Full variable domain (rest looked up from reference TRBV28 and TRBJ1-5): DVKVTQSSRYLVKRTGEKVFLECVQDMDHENMFWYRQDPGLGLRLIYFSYDVKMKEKGDIPEGYSVSREKKERFSLILESASTNQTSMYLCASSSPNQPQHFGDGTRLSIL.

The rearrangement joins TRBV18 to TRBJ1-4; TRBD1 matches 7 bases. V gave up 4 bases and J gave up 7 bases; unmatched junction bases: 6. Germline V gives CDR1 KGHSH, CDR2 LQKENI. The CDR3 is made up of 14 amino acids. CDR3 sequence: CASSHPDRTEKLFF. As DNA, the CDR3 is TGTGCCAGCTCACACCCGGACAGGACTGAAAAACTGTTTTTT. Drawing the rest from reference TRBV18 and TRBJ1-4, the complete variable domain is NAGVMQNPRHLVRRRGQEARLRCSPMKGHSHVYWYRQLPEEGLKFMVYLQKENIIDESGMPKERFSAEFPKEGPSILRIQQVVRGDSAAYFCASSHPDRTEKLFFGSGTQLSVL.

CDR3 loop: CASSSRQGVNQPQHF. Written as DNA, the CDR3 is TGTGCCAGCAGTTCCCGACAGGGGGTCAATCAGCCCCAGCATTTT. The chain is built from TRBV6-5 and TRBJ1-5; 9 bases line up with TRBD1. The CDR3 runs 15 residues. J gave up 3 bases and V 4 bases, and 4 bases lay outside the gene matches. Germline V gives CDR1 MNHEY, CDR2 SVGAGI.

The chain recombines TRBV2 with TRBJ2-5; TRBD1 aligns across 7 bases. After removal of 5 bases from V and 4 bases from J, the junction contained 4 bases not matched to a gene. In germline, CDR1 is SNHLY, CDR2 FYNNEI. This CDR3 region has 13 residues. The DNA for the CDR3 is TGTGCCAGCAGTTTAGGGGGCCGAGAGACCCAGTACTTC. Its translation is CASSLGGRETQYF.

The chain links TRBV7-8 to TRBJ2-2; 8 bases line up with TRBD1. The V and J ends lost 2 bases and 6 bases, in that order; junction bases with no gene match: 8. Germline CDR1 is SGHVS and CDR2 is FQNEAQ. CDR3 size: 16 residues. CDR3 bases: TGTGCCAGCAGCTTACCAGGGGGCAATATTGCCGGGGAGCTGTTTTTT. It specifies CASSLPGGNIAGELFF.

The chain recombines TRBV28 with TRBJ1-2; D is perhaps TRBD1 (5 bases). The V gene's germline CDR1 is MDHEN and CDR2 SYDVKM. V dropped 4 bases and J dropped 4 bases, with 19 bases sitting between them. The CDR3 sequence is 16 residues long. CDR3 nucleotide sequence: TGTGCCAGCAGTTCTAACTCGATAGGGGAAATCTATGGCTACACCTTC. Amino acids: CASSSNSIGEIYGYTF.

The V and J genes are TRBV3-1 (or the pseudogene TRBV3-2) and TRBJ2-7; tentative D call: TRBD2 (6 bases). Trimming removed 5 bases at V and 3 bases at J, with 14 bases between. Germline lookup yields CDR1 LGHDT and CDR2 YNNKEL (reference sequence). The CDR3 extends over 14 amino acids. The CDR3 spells CASSYPNGGYEQYF. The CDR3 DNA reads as TGTGCCAGCAGCTACCCCAACGGGGGCTACGAGCAGTACTTC.

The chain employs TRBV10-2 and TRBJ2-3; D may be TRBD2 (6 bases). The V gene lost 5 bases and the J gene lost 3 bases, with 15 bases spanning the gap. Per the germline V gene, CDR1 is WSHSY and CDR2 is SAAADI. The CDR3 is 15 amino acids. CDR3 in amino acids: CASSWGGVETDTQYF. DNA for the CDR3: TGCGCCAGCAGTTGGGGCGGGGTTGAGACAGATACGCAGTATTTT.

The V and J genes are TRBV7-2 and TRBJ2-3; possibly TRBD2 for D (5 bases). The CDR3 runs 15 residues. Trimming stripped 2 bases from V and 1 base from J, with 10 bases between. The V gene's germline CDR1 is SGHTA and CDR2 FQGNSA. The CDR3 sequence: CASSLTGLGTDTQYF. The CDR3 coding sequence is TGTGCCAGCAGCTTAACCGGACTGGGCACAGATACGCAGTATTTT.

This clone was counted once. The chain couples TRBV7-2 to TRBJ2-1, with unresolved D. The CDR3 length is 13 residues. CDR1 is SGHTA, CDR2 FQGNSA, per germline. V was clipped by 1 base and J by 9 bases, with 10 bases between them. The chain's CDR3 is CASSLEYGREQFF. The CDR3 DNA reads TGTGCCAGCAGCTTAGAGTATGGCCGTGAGCAGTTCTTC.

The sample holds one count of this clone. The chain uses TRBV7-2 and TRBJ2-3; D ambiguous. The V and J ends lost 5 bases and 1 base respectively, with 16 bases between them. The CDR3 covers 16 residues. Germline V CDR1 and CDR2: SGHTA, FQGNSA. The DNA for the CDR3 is TGTGCCAGCAGCCGCCGGCCTAATCGGGGCACAGATACGCAGTATTTT. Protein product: CASSRRPNRGTDTQYF.

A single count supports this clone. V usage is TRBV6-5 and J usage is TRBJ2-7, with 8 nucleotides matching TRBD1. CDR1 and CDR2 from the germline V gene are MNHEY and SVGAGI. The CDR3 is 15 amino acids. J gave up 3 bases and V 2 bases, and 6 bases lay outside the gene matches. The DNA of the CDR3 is TGTGCCAGCAGTTACCAGGGGGCTCAGGGCTACGAGCAGTACTTC. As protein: CASSYQGAQGYEQYF.

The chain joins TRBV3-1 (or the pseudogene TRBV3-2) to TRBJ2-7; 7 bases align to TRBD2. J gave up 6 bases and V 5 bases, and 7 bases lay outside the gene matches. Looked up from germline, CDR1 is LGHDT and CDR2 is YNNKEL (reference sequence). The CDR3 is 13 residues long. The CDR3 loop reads CASSGEGSGEQYF. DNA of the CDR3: TGTGCCAGCAGCGGGGAGGGTTCGGGCGAGCAGTACTTC.